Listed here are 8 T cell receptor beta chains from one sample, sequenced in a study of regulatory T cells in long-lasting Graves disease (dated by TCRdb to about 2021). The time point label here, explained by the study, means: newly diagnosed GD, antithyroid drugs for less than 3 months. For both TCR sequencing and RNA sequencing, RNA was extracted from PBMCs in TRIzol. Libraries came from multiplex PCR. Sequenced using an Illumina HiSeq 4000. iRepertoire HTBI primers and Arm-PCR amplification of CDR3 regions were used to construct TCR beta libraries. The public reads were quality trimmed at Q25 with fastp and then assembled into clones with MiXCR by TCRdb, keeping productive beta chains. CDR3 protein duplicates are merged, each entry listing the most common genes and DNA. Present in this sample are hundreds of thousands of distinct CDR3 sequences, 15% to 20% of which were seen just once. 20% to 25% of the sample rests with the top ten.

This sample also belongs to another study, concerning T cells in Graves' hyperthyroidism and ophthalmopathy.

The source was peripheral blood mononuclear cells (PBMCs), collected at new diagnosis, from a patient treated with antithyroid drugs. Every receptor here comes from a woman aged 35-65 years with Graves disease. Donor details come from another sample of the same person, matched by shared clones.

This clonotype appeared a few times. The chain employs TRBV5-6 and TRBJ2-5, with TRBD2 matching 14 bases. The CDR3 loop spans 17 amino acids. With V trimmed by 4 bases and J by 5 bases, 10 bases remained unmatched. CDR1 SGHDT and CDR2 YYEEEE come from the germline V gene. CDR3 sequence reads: CASSPLTSGGAPETQYF. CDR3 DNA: TGTGCCAGCAGCCCCTTGACTAGCGGGGGGGCCCCGGAGACCCAGTACTTC.

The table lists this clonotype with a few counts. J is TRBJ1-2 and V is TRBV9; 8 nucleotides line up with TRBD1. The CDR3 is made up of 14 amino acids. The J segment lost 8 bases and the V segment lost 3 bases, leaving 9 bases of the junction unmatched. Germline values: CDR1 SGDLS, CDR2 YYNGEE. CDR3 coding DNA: TGTGCCAGCAGCGCATCGACAGGGGATAGGGGCTACACCTTC. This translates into CASSASTGDRGYTF.

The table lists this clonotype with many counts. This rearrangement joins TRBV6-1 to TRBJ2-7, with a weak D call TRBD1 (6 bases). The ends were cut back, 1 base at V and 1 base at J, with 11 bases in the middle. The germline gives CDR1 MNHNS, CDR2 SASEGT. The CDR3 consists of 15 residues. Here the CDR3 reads CASSEGAGDSYEQYF. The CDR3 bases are TGTGCCAGCAGTGAAGGGGCAGGGGATTCCTACGAGCAGTACTTC.

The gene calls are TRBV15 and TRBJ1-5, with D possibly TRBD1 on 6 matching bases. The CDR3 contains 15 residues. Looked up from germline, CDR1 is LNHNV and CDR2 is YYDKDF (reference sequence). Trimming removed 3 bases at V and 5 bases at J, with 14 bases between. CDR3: CATSSREGGYQPQHF. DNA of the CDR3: TGTGCCACCAGCAGCCGGGAAGGGGGTTATCAGCCCCAGCATTTT.

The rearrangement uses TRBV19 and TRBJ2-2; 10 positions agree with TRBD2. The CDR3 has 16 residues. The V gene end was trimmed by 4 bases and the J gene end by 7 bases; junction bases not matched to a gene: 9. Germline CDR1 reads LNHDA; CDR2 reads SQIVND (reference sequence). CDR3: CASSSRTSGVGGELFF. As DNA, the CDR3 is TGTGCCAGTAGTAGCCGCACTAGCGGGGTTGGCGGGGAGCTGTTTTTT.

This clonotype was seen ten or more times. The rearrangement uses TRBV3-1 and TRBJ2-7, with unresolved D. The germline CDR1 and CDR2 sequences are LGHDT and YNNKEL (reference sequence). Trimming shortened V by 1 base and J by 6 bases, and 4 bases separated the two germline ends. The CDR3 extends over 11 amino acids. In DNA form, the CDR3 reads TGTGCCAGCAGCCAAGGTCGCGAGCAGTACTTC. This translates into CASSQGREQYF.

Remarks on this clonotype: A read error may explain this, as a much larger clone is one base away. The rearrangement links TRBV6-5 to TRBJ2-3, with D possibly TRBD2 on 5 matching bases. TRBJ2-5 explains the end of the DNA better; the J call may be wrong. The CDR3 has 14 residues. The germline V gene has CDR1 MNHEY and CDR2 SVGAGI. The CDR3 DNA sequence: TGTGTCAGCAGTTACTCGAGTAGTGAGGGTACCCAGTACTTC. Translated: CVSSYSSSEGTQYF.

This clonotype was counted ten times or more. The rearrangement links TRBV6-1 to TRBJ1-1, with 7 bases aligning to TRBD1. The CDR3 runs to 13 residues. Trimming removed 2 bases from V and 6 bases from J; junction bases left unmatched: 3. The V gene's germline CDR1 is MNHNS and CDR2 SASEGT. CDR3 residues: CASSEWQGAEAFF. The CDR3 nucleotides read TGTGCCAGCAGTGAATGGCAGGGGGCTGAAGCTTTCTTT.